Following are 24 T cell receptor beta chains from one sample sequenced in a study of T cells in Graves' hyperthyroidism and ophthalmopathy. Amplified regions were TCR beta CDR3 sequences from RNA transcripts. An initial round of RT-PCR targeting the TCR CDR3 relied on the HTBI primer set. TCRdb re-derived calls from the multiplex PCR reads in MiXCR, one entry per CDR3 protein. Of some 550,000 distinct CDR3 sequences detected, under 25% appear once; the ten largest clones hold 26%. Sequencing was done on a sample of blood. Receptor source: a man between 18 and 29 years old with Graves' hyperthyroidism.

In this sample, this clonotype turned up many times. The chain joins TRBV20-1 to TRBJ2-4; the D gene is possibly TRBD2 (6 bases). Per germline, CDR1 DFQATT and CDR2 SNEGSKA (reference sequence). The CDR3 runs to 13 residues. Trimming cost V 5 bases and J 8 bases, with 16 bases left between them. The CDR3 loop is CSAQDVREDIQYF. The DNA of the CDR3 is TGCAGTGCTCAAGATGTTAGGGAGGACATTCAGTACTTC.

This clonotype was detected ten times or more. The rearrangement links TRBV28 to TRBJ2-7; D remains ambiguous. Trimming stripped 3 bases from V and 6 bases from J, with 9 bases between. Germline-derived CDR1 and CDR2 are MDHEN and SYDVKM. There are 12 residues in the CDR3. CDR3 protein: CASSFLWGEQYF. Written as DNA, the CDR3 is TGTGCCAGCAGTTTCTTGTGGGGCGAGCAGTACTTC. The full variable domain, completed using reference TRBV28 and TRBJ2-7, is DVKVTQSSRYLVKRTGEKVFLECVQDMDHENMFWYRQDPGLGLRLIYFSYDVKMKEKGDIPEGYSVSREKKERFSLILESASTNQTSMYLCASSFLWGEQYFGPGTRLTVT.

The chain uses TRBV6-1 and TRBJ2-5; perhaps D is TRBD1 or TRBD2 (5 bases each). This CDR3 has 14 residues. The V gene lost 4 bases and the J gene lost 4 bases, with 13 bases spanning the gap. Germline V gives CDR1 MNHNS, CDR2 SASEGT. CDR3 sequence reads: CASSVSGTGETQYF. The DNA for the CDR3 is TGTGCCAGCAGTGTCTCAGGGACCGGAGAGACCCAGTACTTC.

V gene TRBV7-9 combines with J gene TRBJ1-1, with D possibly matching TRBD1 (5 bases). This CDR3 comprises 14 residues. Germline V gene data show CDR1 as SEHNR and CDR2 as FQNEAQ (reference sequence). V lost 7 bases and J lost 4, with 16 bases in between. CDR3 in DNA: TGTGCCAGCACCCTTCCCCCGGGGGGCACTGAAGCTTTCTTT. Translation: CASTLPPGGTEAFF.

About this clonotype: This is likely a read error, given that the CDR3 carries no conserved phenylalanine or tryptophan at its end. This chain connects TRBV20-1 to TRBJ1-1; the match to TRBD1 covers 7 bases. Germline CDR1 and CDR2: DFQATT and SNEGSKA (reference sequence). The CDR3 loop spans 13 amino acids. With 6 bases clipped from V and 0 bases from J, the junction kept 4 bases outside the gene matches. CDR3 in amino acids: CSAPDRVNTEAFV. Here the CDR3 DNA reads TGCAGTGCGCCCGACAGGGTGAACACTGAAGCTTTCGTT.

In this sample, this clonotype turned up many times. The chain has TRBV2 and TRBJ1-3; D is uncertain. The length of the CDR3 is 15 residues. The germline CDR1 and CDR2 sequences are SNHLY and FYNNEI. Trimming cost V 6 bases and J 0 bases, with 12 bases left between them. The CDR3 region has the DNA TGTGCCAGCAGCTTTACACTCTTCTCTGGAAACACCATATATTTT. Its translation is CASSFTLFSGNTIYF.

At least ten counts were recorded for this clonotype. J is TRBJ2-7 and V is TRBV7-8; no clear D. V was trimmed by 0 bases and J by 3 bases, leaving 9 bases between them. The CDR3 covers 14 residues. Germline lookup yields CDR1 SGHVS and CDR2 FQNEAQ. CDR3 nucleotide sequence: TGTGCCAGCAGCTTAGCGGTAAACAGCTACGAGCAGTACTTC. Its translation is CASSLAVNSYEQYF.

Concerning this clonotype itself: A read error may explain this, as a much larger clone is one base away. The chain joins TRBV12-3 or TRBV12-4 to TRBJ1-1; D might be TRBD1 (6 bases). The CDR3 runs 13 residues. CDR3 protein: CASSLRGGAEACF. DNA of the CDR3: TGTGCCAGCAGTTTGCGAGGGGGAGCTGAAGCTTGCTTT.

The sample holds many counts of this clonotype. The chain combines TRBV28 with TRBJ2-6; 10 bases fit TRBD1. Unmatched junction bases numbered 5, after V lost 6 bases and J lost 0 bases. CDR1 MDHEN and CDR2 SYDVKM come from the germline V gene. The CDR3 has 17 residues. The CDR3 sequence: CASSRTGGHSGANVLTF. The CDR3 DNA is TGTGCCAGCAGCCGGACAGGGGGGCACTCTGGGGCCAACGTCCTGACTTTC.

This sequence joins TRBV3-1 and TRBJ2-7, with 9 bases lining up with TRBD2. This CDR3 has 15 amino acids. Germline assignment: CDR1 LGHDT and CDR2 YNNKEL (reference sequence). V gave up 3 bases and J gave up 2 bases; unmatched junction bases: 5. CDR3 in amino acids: CASSQVAGGPYEQYF. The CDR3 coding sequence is TGTGCCAGCAGCCAGGTGGCGGGGGGGCCCTACGAGCAGTACTTC.

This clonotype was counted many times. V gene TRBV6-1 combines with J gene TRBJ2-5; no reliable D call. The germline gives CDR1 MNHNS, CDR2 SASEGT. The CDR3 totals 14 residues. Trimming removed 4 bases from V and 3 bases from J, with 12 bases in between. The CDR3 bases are TGTGCCAGCAGTGCCGACGTGGGGAAAGAGACCCAGTACTTC. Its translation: CASSADVGKETQYF.

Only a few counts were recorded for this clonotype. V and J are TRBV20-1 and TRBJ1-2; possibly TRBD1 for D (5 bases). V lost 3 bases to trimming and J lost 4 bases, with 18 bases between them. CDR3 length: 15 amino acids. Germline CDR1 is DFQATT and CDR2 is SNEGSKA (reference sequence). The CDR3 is CSARSGNLEGYGYTF. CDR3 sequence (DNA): TGCAGTGCTAGGTCAGGGAATCTGGAAGGCTATGGCTACACCTTC.

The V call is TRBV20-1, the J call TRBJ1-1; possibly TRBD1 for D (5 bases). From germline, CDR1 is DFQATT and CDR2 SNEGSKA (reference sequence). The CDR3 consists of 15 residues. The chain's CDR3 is CTSPWGGAINSEAFF. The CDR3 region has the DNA TGCACCTCACCTTGGGGTGGGGCAATAAACTCTGAAGCTTTCTTT.

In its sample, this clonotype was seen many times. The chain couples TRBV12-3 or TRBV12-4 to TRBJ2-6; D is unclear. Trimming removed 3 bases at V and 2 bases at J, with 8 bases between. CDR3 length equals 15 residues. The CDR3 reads CASSFGRTGANVLTF. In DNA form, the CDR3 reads TGTGCCAGCAGTTTTGGGCGAACTGGGGCCAACGTCCTGACTTTC.

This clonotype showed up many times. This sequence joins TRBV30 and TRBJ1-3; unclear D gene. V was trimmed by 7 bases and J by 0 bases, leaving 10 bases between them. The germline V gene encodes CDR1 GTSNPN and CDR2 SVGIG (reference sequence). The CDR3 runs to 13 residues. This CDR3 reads CASTYYSGNTIYF. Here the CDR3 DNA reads TGTGCCTCTACATATTACTCTGGAAACACCATATATTTT.

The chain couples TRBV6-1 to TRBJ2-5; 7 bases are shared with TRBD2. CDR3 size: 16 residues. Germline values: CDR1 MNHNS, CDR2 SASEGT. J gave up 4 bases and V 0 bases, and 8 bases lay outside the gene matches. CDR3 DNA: TGTGCCAGCAGTGAAGCGACCGCGGGGGAGGGAGAGACCCAGTACTTC. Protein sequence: CASSEATAGEGETQYF.

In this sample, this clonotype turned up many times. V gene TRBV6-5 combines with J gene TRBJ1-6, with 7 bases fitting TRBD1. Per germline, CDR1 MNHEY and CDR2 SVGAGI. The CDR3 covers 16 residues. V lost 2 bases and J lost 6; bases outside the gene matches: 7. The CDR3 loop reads CASSYRNRGLNSPLHF. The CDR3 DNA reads TGTGCCAGCAGTTACCGGAACAGGGGACTTAATTCACCCCTCCACTTT.

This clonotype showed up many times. CDR3 region: CASSYTSTYEQYF. As DNA, the CDR3 is TGTGCCAGCAGTTACACATCTACCTACGAGCAGTACTTC. The gene calls are TRBV6-5 and TRBJ2-7; unclear D gene. The V end was cut by 2 bases, the J end by 2 bases, with 7 bases between. This CDR3 is built from 13 residues. Germline lookup yields CDR1 MNHEY and CDR2 SVGAGI.

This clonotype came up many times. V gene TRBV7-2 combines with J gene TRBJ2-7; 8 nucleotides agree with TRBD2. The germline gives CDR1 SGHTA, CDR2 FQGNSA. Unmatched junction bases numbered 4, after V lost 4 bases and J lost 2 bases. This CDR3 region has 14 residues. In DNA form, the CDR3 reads TGTGCCAGCAGCTCCCCGGGACTAGCCTACGAGCAGTACTTC. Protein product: CASSSPGLAYEQYF.

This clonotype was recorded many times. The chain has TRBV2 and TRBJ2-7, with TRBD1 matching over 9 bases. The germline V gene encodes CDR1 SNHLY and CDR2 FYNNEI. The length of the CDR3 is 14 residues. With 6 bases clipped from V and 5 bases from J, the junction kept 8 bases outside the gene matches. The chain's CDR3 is CASRADRGTDEQYF. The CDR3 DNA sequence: TGTGCCAGCAGAGCGGACAGGGGAACAGACGAGCAGTACTTC.

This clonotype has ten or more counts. The CDR3 reads CAWSGMAWTNEQYF. The CDR3 coding sequence is TGTGCCTGGAGTGGCATGGCATGGACCAACGAGCAGTACTTC. The genes are TRBV30 and TRBJ2-7, with D unresolved. The V gene lost 1 base and the J gene lost 5 bases, with 15 bases spanning the gap. Germline CDR1 and CDR2: GTSNPN and SVGIG (reference sequence). This CDR3 has 14 amino acids.

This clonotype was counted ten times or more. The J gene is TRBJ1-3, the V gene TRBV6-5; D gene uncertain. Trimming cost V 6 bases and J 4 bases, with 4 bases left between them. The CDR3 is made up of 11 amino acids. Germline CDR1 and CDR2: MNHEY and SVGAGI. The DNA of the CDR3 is TGTGCCAGCAGATTCGGAAACACCATATATTTT. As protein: CASRFGNTIYF.

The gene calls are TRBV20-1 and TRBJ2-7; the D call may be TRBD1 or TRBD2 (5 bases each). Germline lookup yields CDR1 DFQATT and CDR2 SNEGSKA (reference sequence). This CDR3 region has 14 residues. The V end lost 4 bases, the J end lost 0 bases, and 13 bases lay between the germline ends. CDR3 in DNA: TGCAGTGCTATAGGGACGGGGAGCTCCTACGAGCAGTACTTC. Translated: CSAIGTGSSYEQYF.

CDR3 in DNA: TGTGCCAGCAGTTCTCCGGGACTAGCGGGGGGGAAGAAGCAGTACTTC. Translation gives CASSSPGLAGGKKQYF. The chain has TRBV12-3 or TRBV12-4 and TRBJ2-7, with 16 bases identical to TRBD2. After removal of 4 bases from V and 8 bases from J, the junction contained 8 bases not matched to a gene. The CDR3 is 16 residues long.